The 11 T cell receptor beta chains below were found in one sample sequenced in a study of memory CD4+ T cells and cytomegalovirus serostatus. The table came from immunoSEQ multiplex PCR; TCRdb's copy has only in-frame clones and leaves some out. The profile shows some 50,000 clones, roughly 79% of them singletons. The sort gate was single viable CD3+CD4+CD8-CD45RO+ cells for memory CD4+ T cells. The sequenced sample consisted of memory CD4+ T cells from blood. Source of these receptors: an adult in good health and CMV-seronegative.

The rearrangement joins TRBV29-1 to TRBJ2-7; the match to TRBD2 covers 10 bases. V trimming: 4 bases; J trimming: 5 bases; junction bases outside the gene matches: 14. CDR1 and CDR2 (germline): SQVTM, ANQGSEA. CDR3 size: 16 residues. The CDR3 spells CSVGETHLAGAHEQYF. CDR3 nucleotides: TGCAGCGTTGGGGAAACACATCTAGCGGGAGCACACGAGCAGTACTTC.

V gene TRBV5-1 combines with J gene TRBJ1-3; D ambiguous. Trimming removed 0 bases from V and 0 bases from J, with 7 bases in between. The CDR3 is 15 residues long. CDR1 is SGHRS and CDR2 is YFSETQ in the germline V gene. Here the CDR3 reads CASSLAGTSGNTIYF. The CDR3 bases are TGCGCCAGCAGCTTGGCAGGCACCTCTGGAAACACCATATATTTT.

This chain links TRBV5-4 with TRBJ1-5; 7 bases match TRBD1. The trim removed 4 bases at V and 2 bases at J, leaving 3 bases unmatched. Germline V gene sequence: CDR1 SGHNT, CDR2 YYREEE (reference sequence). The length of the CDR3 is 14 residues. CDR3 amino acids: CASSAGTGNQPQHF. The CDR3 bases are TGTGCCAGCAGCGCCGGGACAGGCAATCAGCCCCAGCATTTT.

In its sample, this clone was seen once. The chain carries TRBV25-1 and TRBJ1-1; D remains ambiguous. Germline CDR1 reads MGHDK; CDR2 reads SYGVNS. Trimming took 0 bases from V and 5 from J, leaving 10 bases between them. This CDR3 has 14 residues. CDR3 protein: CASSEYLTGTEAFF. For the CDR3, the DNA is TGTGCCAGCAGTGAATACCTGACCGGGACTGAAGCTTTCTTT.

The chain combines TRBV5-1 with TRBJ1-1; perhaps TRBD1 as D (5 bases). The V end was cut by 4 bases, the J end by 6 bases, with 16 bases between. Per germline, CDR1 SGHRS and CDR2 YFSETQ. The CDR3 has 14 residues. The chain's CDR3 is CASSREGNGAEAFF. CDR3 coding DNA: TGCGCCAGCAGCCGAGAGGGGAACGGGGCTGAAGCTTTCTTT.

The chain links TRBV7-2 to TRBJ2-7; D is possibly TRBD2 (6 bases). The germline V and J ends were trimmed by 5 bases and 2 bases, with 19 bases remaining between them. The CDR3 is made up of 16 amino acids. The germline V gene encodes CDR1 SGHTA and CDR2 FQGNSA. The CDR3 DNA is TGTGCCAGCAGCGTTAGGGCCCGCGGGGATACCTACGAGCAGTACTTC. Translated, it gives CASSVRARGDTYEQYF.

This clone was seen once. This chain connects TRBV11-1 to TRBJ1-4; 8 nucleotides line up with TRBD1. The CDR3 has 12 amino acids. Germline trimming cut 8 bases from V and 5 bases from J; bases unmatched to any gene: 1. The germline V gene has CDR1 SGHAT and CDR2 FQDESV (reference sequence). As DNA, the CDR3 is TGTGCCAGCCGGACAGGGAATGAAAAACTGTTTTTT. It codes for CASRTGNEKLFF.

The J gene is TRBJ1-2, the V gene TRBV4-3, with D possibly being TRBD1 (5 bases). The CDR3 extends over 15 amino acids. In germline, CDR1 is LGHNA, CDR2 YSLEER. V lost 0 bases and J 4 bases, leaving 12 bases between the germline ends. The CDR3 sequence is CASSQDQGSFYGYTF. DNA for the CDR3: TGCGCCAGCAGCCAAGATCAGGGCAGCTTCTATGGCTACACCTTC.

The CDR3 loop is CASSLGSASYEQYF. In DNA form, the CDR3 reads TGTGCCAGCAGCTTAGGTTCGGCTTCCTACGAGCAGTACTTC. The chain is built from TRBV7-2 and TRBJ2-7, with D uncertain. The CDR3 runs to 14 residues. Germline V CDR1 and CDR2: SGHTA, FQGNSA. V dropped 1 base and J dropped 1 base, with 8 bases sitting between them.

CDR3: CASSQDLEQYF. The CDR3 DNA is TGTGCCAGCAGCCAAGACCTCGAGCAGTACTTC. J is TRBJ2-7 and V is TRBV14, with unresolved D. The CDR3 runs to 11 residues. Trimming stripped 0 bases from V and 6 bases from J, with 3 bases between. Per the germline V gene, CDR1 is SGHDN and CDR2 is FVKESK.

V gene TRBV20-1 combines with J gene TRBJ2-1; no definite D call. The V end lost 3 bases, the J end lost 9 bases, and 9 bases lay between the germline ends. In germline, CDR1 is DFQATT, CDR2 SNEGSKA (reference sequence). CDR3 length: 11 residues. CDR3 sequence (DNA): TGCAGTGCTAGTCAGAATGGTGAGCAGTTCTTC. Translation gives CSASQNGEQFF.